The 15 T cell receptor beta chains given below trace back to one sample, sequenced in a study of blood T cell repertoires in COVID-19. Libraries were prepared by immunoSEQ multiplex PCR; TCRdb keeps only in-frame clonotypes and omits some of them. This table holds roughly 200,000 clones, about 82% found once. Sequencing used PBMCs or T cells enriched from blood (not recorded which). These receptors originate from a middle-aged man with acute COVID-19.

This clone was seen once. V is TRBV19 and J is TRBJ2-4; possibly TRBD1 for D (6 bases). The CDR3 has 14 amino acids. V was cut by 6 bases and J by 9 bases, with 18 bases left in between. In germline, CDR1 is LNHDA, CDR2 SQIVND (reference sequence). The CDR3 protein is CASSSGQLLGIQYF. The CDR3 bases are TGTGCCAGTAGCTCCGGACAGCTCCTTGGCATTCAGTACTTC.

The genes are TRBV9 and TRBJ2-2; 7 nucleotides match TRBD2. The CDR3 runs to 16 residues. In germline, CDR1 is SGDLS, CDR2 YYNGEE. The V and J ends lost 0 bases and 1 base, in that order; junction bases with no gene match: 3. As DNA, the CDR3 is TGTGCCAGCAGCGTAGAAAGCGGGATGAACACCGGGGAGCTGTTTTTT. Translation: CASSVESGMNTGELFF.

J is TRBJ1-1 and V is TRBV25-1, with no clear D. This CDR3 region has 13 residues. V lost 8 bases, J lost 1 base, and 11 bases lay in between. Germline V gene sequence: CDR1 MGHDK, CDR2 SYGVNS. The CDR3 DNA sequence: TGTGCCAGCCTTGGGCCGACGAACACTGAAGCTTTCTTT. Its translation: CASLGPTNTEAFF.

The chain joins TRBV18 to TRBJ1-4; the match to TRBD1 covers 8 bases. Per germline, CDR1 KGHSH and CDR2 LQKENI. CDR3 length: 15 residues. The ends lost 6 bases at V and 8 bases at J; junction bases unmatched: 11. CDR3 loop: CASSPGTGGEEKLFF. The CDR3, as DNA: TGTGCCAGCTCGCCTGGGACAGGCGGGGAGGAAAAACTGTTTTTT.

The V gene is TRBV7-2, the J gene TRBJ1-5, with D possibly matching TRBD1 (5 bases). Germline V CDR1 and CDR2: SGHTA, FQGNSA. The germline V and J ends were trimmed by 5 bases and 4 bases, with 15 bases remaining between them. The CDR3 spans 15 residues. The CDR3 here is CASSPSPGINQPQHF. The DNA for the CDR3 is TGTGCCAGCAGCCCCTCTCCAGGGATAAATCAGCCCCAGCATTTT.

The CDR3 bases are TGCGCCAGCAGCACCGGGACAGGGTATCAGCCCCAGCATTTT. Amino acids: CASSTGTGYQPQHF. This rearrangement joins TRBV5-1 to TRBJ1-5; 9 bases map to TRBD1. This CDR3 comprises 14 residues. The junction had 4 bases not matched to a gene; V was cut back by 4 bases and J by 5 bases. The germline V gene encodes CDR1 SGHRS and CDR2 YFSETQ.

The CDR3 DNA follows: TGTGCCAGCAGTTACGGCGGGGAGAATGAAAAACTGTTTTTT. Translation: CASSYGGENEKLFF. The gene calls are TRBV6-6 and TRBJ1-4; D ambiguous. V shed 2 bases and J shed 5 bases, with 9 bases lying between them. Germline V gene sequence: CDR1 MNHNY, CDR2 SVGAGI (reference sequence). The length of the CDR3 is 14 residues.

The gene calls are TRBV11-2 and TRBJ1-1, with TRBD1 matching 7 bases. V dropped 5 bases and J dropped 1; count of bases not matched to a gene: 7. Germline lookup yields CDR1 SGHAT and CDR2 FQNNGV. This CDR3 is built from 15 residues. CDR3 sequence reads: CASSIRQGKNTEAFF. The CDR3 DNA reads TGTGCCAGCAGCATCCGACAGGGAAAGAACACTGAAGCTTTCTTT.

The chain employs TRBV5-4 and TRBJ1-3, with 9 bases matching TRBD1. The germline V gene has CDR1 SGHNT and CDR2 YYREEE (reference sequence). CDR3 size: 16 residues. The ends lost 5 bases at V and 3 bases at J; junction bases unmatched: 9. CDR3 region: CASSLPTGGNGNTIYF. The CDR3 bases are TGTGCCAGCAGTTTACCAACAGGGGGCAATGGAAACACCATATATTTT.

The rearrangement links TRBV30 to TRBJ2-7; 9 nucleotides align to TRBD2. Germline CDR1 and CDR2: GTSNPN and SVGIG (reference sequence). After removal of 3 bases from V and 2 bases from J, the junction contained 5 bases not matched to a gene. CDR3 length: 14 residues. DNA for the CDR3: TGTGCCTGGAGGGCTAGCGGGAATACCTACGAGCAGTACTTC. Translating it yields CAWRASGNTYEQYF.

This chain links TRBV7-2 with TRBJ2-1; 7 bases line up with TRBD2. Germline assignment: CDR1 SGHTA and CDR2 FQGNSA. The CDR3 contains 14 residues. Unmatched junction bases numbered 7, after V lost 3 bases and J lost 8 bases. The CDR3 loop reads CASSFAWGGDEQFF. The DNA for the CDR3 is TGTGCCAGCAGCTTCGCTTGGGGGGGGGATGAGCAGTTCTTC.

Notes on this clone: The germline gene is not matched at one end of the junction; a read error may be the cause. The rearrangement uses TRBV29-1 and TRBJ2-3; D not certain. Germline lookup yields CDR1 SQVTM and CDR2 ANQGSEA. CDR3 size: 12 residues. This CDR3 is CSLDTGTDTQYF. The CDR3 DNA follows: TGCAGCCTTGATACTGGCACAGATACGCAGTATTTT.

The CDR3 reads CASSQVGQPQHF. The DNA for the CDR3 is TGTGCCAGCAGCCAGGTCGGTCAGCCCCAGCATTTT. The V gene is TRBV3-1 (or the pseudogene TRBV3-2), the J gene TRBJ1-5; no clear D. Looked up from germline, CDR1 is LGHDT and CDR2 is YNNKEL (reference sequence). The CDR3 sequence is 12 residues long. The V and J ends lost 3 bases and 6 bases respectively, with 6 bases between them.

V usage is TRBV29-1 and J usage is TRBJ1-3; D possibly corresponds to TRBD1 (5 bases). V was trimmed by 2 bases and J by 0 bases, leaving 14 bases between them. Germline V lookup: CDR1 SQVTM, CDR2 ANQGSEA. This CDR3 region has 16 residues. Here the CDR3 DNA reads TGCAGCGTTGAAAGGGGAGGGTCGAGCTCTGGAAACACCATATATTTT. This gives the protein CSVERGGSSSGNTIYF. The whole variable domain, filled in from reference TRBV29-1 and TRBJ1-3, reads SAVISQKPSRDICQRGTSLTIQCQVDSQVTMMFWYRQQPGQSLTLIATANQGSEATYESGFVIDKFPISRPNLTFSTLTVSNMSPEDSSIYLCSVERGGSSSGNTIYFGEGSWLTVV.

The rearrangement links TRBV15 to TRBJ1-5, with D tentatively TRBD1 (6 bases). From germline, CDR1 is LNHNV and CDR2 YYDKDF (reference sequence). The V gene lost 3 bases and the J gene lost 3 bases, with 12 bases spanning the gap. The CDR3 has 15 amino acids. For the CDR3, the DNA is TGTGCCACCAGCAGGGGGGGGGACACCAATCAGCCCCAGCATTTT. The encoded protein is CATSRGGDTNQPQHF. Full variable domain (missing parts from reference TRBV15 and TRBJ1-5): DAMVIQNPRYQVTQFGKPVTLSCSQTLNHNVMYWYQQKSSQAPKLLFHYYDKDFNNEADTPDNFQSRRPNTSFCFLDIRSPGLGDTAMYLCATSRGGDTNQPQHFGDGTRLSIL.